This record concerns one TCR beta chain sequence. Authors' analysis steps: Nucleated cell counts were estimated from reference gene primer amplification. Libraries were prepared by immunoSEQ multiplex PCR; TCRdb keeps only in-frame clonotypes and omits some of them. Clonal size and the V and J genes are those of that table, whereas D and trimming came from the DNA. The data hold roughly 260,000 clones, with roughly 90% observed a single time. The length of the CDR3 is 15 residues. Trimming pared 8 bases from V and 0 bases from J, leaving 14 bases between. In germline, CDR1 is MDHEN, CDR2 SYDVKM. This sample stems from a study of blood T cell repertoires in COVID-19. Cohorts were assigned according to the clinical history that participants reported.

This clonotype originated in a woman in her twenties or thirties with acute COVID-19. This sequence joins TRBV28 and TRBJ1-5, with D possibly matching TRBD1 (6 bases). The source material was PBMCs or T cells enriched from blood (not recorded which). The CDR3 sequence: CASYYRDISNQPQHF. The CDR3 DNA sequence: TGTGCCAGCTACTATCGGGACATTAGCAATCAGCCCCAGCATTTT.